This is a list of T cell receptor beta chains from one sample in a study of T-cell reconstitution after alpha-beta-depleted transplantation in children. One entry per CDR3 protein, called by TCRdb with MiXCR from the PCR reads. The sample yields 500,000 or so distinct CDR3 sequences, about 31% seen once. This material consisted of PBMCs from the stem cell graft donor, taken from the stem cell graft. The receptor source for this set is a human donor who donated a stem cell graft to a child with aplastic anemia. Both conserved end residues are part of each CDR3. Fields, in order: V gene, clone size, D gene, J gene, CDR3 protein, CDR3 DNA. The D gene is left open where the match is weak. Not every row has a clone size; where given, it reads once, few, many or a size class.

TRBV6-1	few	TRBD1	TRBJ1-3	CASSQSDRAGGNTIYF	TGTGCCAGCAGTCAATCGGACAGGGCAGGCGGAAACACCATATATTTT
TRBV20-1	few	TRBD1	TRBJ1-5	CSARDWTGGFQPQHF	TGCAGTGCTAGAGACTGGACAGGGGGTTTTCAGCCCCAGCATTTT
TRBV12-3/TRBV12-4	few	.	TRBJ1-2	CASSLAPIYGYTF	TGTGCCAGCAGTTTGGCCCCTATCTATGGCTACACCTTC
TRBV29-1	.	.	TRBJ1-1	CSVVFQQVLNTEAFF	TGCAGCGTTGTCTTCCAACAGGTGTTGAACACTGAAGCTTTCTTT
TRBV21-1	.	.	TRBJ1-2	CASSKVPVDYGYTF	TGTGCCAGCAGCAAAGTCCCAGTTGACTATGGCTACACCTTC
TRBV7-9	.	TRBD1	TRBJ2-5	CASSLVQGAPETQYF	TGTGCCAGCAGCTTAGTTCAGGGGGCCCCAGAGACCCAGTACTTC
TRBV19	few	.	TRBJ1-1	CASSIDRADKRNTEAFF	TGTGCCAGTAGTATAGATCGGGCAGATAAACGGAACACTGAAGCTTTCTTT
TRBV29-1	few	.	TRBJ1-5	CSHLEGTGQPQHF	TGCAGCCACTTGGAGGGGACCGGACAGCCCCAGCATTTT
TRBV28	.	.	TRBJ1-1	CASSLGTGGKAFF	TGTGCCAGCAGTTTAGGAACAGGAGGGAAAGCTTTCTTT
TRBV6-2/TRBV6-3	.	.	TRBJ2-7	CASSYAGQGGSYEQYF	TGTGCCAGCAGTTACGCCGGGCAGGGGGGCTCCTACGAGCAGTACTTC
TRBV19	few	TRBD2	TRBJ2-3	CASSILAGKPTPDTQYF	TGTGCCAGTAGTATCCTAGCGGGAAAGCCGACGCCAGATACGCAGTATTTT
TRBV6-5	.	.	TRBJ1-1	CASSYQTGSRVNTEAFF	TGTGCCAGCAGTTACCAAACAGGAAGTAGGGTGAACACTGAAGCTTTCTTT
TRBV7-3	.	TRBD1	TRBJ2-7	CASSLIGTGGYEQYF	TGTGCCAGCAGCTTAATTGGGACAGGGGGCTACGAGCAGTACTTC
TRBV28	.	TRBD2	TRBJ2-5	CASSPLAEQETQYF	TGTGCCAGCAGTCCACTAGCGGAACAAGAGACCCAGTACTTC
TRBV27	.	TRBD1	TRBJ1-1	CASSFRQGLMNTEAFF	TGTGCCAGCAGTTTCAGACAGGGTCTCATGAACACTGAAGCTTTCTTT
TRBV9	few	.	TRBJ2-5	CASSVTPGTQETQYF	TGTGCCAGCAGCGTGACCCCGGGGACCCAAGAGACCCAGTACTTC
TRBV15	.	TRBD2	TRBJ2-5	CATSARALAGGPETQYF	TGTGCCACCAGCGCGCGAGCTCTAGCGGGAGGGCCAGAGACCCAGTACTTC
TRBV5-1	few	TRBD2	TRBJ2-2	CASSRGLAGVAGELFF	TGCGCCAGCAGCCGGGGACTAGCGGGAGTCGCCGGGGAGCTGTTTTTT
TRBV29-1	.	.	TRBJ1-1	CSVEVDLGAFF	TGCAGCGTTGAAGTGGATCTCGGGGCTTTCTTT
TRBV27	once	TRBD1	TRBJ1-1	CASSSPGTGKSEAFF	TGTGCCAGCAGTTCCCCAGGGACAGGGAAATCGGAAGCTTTCTTT
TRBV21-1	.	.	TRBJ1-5	CASSKVAGSQPQHF	TGTGCCAGCAGCAAAGTGGCAGGCAGTCAGCCCCAGCATTTT
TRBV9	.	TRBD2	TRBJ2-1	CASSVVTSGSYNEQFF	TGTGCCAGCAGCGTAGTGACTAGCGGGAGCTACAATGAGCAGTTCTTC
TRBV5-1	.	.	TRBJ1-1	CASSLGSREGTEAFF	TGCGCCAGCAGCTTGGGTTCCAGGGAGGGCACTGAAGCTTTCTTT
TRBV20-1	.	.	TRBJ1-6	CSATGPNSPLHF	TGCAGTGCCACAGGGCCTAATTCACCCCTCCACTTT
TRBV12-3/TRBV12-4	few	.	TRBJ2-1	CASSLRTLNEQFF	TGTGCCAGCAGTTTAAGGACTCTCAATGAGCAGTTCTTC
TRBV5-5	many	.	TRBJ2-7	CASSLAGSTYEQYF	TGTGCCAGCAGCTTGGCAGGGTCAACCTACGAGCAGTACTTC
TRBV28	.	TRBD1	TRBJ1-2	CASSSGTGGNYGYTF	TGTGCCAGCAGTTCAGGGACAGGGGGGAACTATGGCTACACCTTC
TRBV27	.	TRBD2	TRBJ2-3	CASSPRLAGGEDTQYF	TGTGCCAGCAGTCCTCGACTAGCGGGAGGGGAGGATACGCAGTATTTT
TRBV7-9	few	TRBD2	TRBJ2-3	CASTSAGADTQYF	TGTGCCAGCACTTCGGCGGGAGCAGATACGCAGTATTTT
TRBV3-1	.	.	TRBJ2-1	CASSQGALSSYNEQFF	TGTGCCAGCAGCCAAGGCGCACTGAGCTCCTACAATGAGCAGTTCTTC
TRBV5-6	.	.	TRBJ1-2	CASSWVTGNYTF	TGTGCCAGCAGCTGGGTGACAGGAAACTACACCTTC
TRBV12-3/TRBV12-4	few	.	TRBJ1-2	CASSSRGYTF	TGTGCCAGCAGTTCGAGGGGCTACACCTTC
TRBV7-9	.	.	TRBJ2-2	CASSMDLPGELFF	TGTGCCAGCAGCATGGACTTGCCCGGGGAGCTGTTTTTT
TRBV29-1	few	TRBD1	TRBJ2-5	CSVGDREQETQYF	TGCAGCGTTGGGGACAGAGAACAAGAGACCCAGTACTTC
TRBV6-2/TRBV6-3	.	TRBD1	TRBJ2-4	CASRLSGTGGKNIQYF	TGTGCCAGCAGATTATCCGGGACAGGGGGAAAAAACATTCAGTACTTC
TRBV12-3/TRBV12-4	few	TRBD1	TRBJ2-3	CASSLGTGDTDTQYF	TGTGCCAGCAGTTTAGGGACAGGGGACACAGATACGCAGTATTTT
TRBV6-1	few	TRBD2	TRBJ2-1	CASTRASGEYNEQFF	TGTGCCAGCACCAGGGCTAGCGGGGAGTACAATGAGCAGTTCTTC
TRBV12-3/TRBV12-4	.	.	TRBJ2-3	CASSLGERSAGTDTQYF	TGTGCCAGCAGTTTAGGAGAGCGGAGTGCTGGCACAGATACGCAGTATTTT
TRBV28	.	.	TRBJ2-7	CASSPLEPGEQYF	TGTGCCAGCAGCCCACTAGAGCCCGGGGAGCAGTACTTC
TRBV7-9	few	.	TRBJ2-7	CASSFEEGLYYEQYF	TGTGCCAGCAGCTTTGAAGAAGGTTTATACTACGAGCAGTACTTC
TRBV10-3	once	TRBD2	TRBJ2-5	CANFGLAGETETQYF	TGTGCCAACTTCGGACTAGCGGGAGAGACGGAGACCCAGTACTTC
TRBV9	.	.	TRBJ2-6	CASSERLGFSSGANVLTF	TGTGCCAGCAGCGAGAGATTGGGGTTTAGCTCTGGGGCCAACGTCCTGACTTTC
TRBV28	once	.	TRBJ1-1	CASSDPGEKAFF	TGTGCCAGCAGTGACCCAGGGGAGAAAGCTTTCTTT
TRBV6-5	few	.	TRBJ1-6	CASSYRGEHNSPLHF	TGTGCCAGCAGTTACCGGGGCGAACATAATTCACCCCTCCACTTT
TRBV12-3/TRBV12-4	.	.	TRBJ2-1	CASSFKVVGEAFF	TGTGCCAGCAGTTTTAAGGTTGTCGGGGAGGCGTTCTTC
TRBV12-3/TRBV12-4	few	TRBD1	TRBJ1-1	CASSLTTGGFGNTEAFF	TGTGCCAGCAGCCTGACGACAGGGGGCTTCGGGAACACTGAAGCTTTCTTT
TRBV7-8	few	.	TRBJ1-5	CASSVGGDKPQHF	TGTGCCAGCAGCGTTGGGGGGGACAAGCCCCAGCATTTT